This T cell receptor (beta chain) was sequenced during a study of T cell responses to AZD1222 COVID-19 vaccine. Germline V gene lookup returns CDR1 GTSNPN and CDR2 SVGIG (reference sequence). The CDR3 runs 13 residues. V was cut by 1 base and J by 4 bases, with 8 bases left in between. For this clone: Other DNA sequences of this sample code for an identical CDR3.

Measured with immunoSEQ multiplex PCR; TCRdb has only the in-frame clones, and not every one. The table has 100,000 to 140,000 clones, around nine tenths seen once. V gene TRBV30 combines with J gene TRBJ1-5, with D possibly being TRBD1 (5 bases). The sequence was obtained from an adult in good health. Source: peripheral blood, taken on day 0 of AZD1222 vaccination. The CDR3 protein is CAWSGQPNQPQHF. Here the CDR3 DNA reads TGTGCCTGGAGTGGACAGCCGAATCAGCCCCAGCATTTT.